These 4 T cell receptor beta chains originate from one sample sequenced in a study of T cell responses to AZD1222 COVID-19 vaccine. Here immunoSEQ multiplex PCR was the method, and the copy in TCRdb shows in-frame clones only, minus some. The table has some 180,000 clones, around 93% seen once. The sample in question was peripheral blood, obtained 28 days after the second dose of the MenACWY control vaccine. All receptors come from an adult who received the MenACWY meningococcal vaccine as a control.

The chain couples TRBV19 to TRBJ1-3; D perhaps matches TRBD1 (5 bases). Germline V gene data show CDR1 as LNHDA and CDR2 as SQIVND (reference sequence). The CDR3 length is 15 residues. V gave up 3 bases and J gave up 0 bases, with 9 bases separating them. The CDR3 reads CASSIPQASGNTIYF. The DNA of the CDR3 is TGTGCCAGTAGTATCCCACAGGCCTCTGGAAACACCATATATTTT.

The chain has TRBV24-1 and TRBJ2-1; tentatively, D is TRBD1 (6 bases). This CDR3 has 15 residues. In germline, CDR1 is KGHDR, CDR2 SFDVKD. Deletions cut 4 bases from V and 10 bases from J, with 19 bases between. The CDR3 sequence: CATSDPWGQGGEQFF. In DNA form, the CDR3 reads TGTGCCACCAGTGACCCATGGGGACAAGGCGGGGAGCAGTTCTTC.

The chain couples TRBV7-8 to TRBJ2-3; 7 bases fit TRBD2. The length of the CDR3 is 15 residues. Trimming cost V 1 base and J 7 bases; bases outside gene matches: 8. Germline assignment: CDR1 SGHVS and CDR2 FQNEAQ. Here the CDR3 reads CASSLVAGLGNTQYF. In nucleotides, the CDR3 is TGTGCCAGCAGCTTAGTCGCCGGACTAGGGAATACGCAGTATTTT. Full variable domain (missing parts from reference TRBV7-8 and TRBJ2-3): GAGVSQSPRYKVAKRGQDVALRCDPISGHVSLFWYQQALGQGPEFLTYFQNEAQLDKSGLPSDRFFAERPEGSVSTLKIQRTQQEDSAVYLCASSLVAGLGNTQYFGPGTRLTVL.

The chain recombines TRBV4-2 with TRBJ2-2, with D possibly matching TRBD1 (5 bases). From germline, CDR1 is LGHNA and CDR2 YNFKEQ. V was trimmed by 1 base and J by 1 base, leaving 10 bases between them. The CDR3 is made up of 16 amino acids. Here the CDR3 reads CASSQGGQGNTGELFF. The CDR3 DNA is TGTGCCAGCAGCCAAGGCGGCCAGGGGAACACCGGGGAGCTGTTTTTT.